The rows below give T cell receptor beta chains drawn from one sample of a study of blood T cell repertoires in COVID-19. Only in-frame clones appear in the TCRdb table, and some are missing; sequencing was by immunoSEQ multiplex PCR. Altogether some 150,000 clones are present, about 89% being singletons, with the ten largest covering approximately 40%. Sequencing was carried out using peripheral blood. The receptors here all came from a man aged 50 or older who had recovered from COVID-19. Both conserved end residues are part of each CDR3. The D gene is left open where the match is weak. Clone size is shown for a subset of rows, as once, few, many or a class of expanded clone.

TRBD1 | once | TRBJ1-2 | TRBV18 | TGTGCCAGCTCCCACGGACAGGGCTATGGCTACACCTTC | CASSHGQGYGYTF
TRBD1 | - | TRBJ2-5 | TRBV28 | TGTGCCAGCAGTTTCCCAAGTTCGGATGTTGGGGACAGGGTCCCAGGCGGGACCCAGTACTTC | CASSFPSSDVGDRVPGGTQYF
TRBD1 | - | TRBJ2-7 | TRBV5-5 | TGTGCCAGCAGCCAGGACAGGGGCAATGCGGTTGGCGAGCAGTACTTC | CASSQDRGNAVGEQYF
- | - | TRBJ2-1 | TRBV5-1 | TGCGCCAGCAGCTTGGTCTCAGGGCTGGAAGAGCAGTTCTTC | CASSLVSGLEEQFF
TRBD1 | - | TRBJ1-2 | TRBV19 | TGTGCCAGTAGTAGACAGGGGGTGAACTATGGCTACACCTTC | CASSRQGVNYGYTF
- | - | TRBJ2-2 | TRBV5-1 | TGCGCCAGCAGCTATAGCGGTGGCCTACCCGGGGAGCTGTTTTTT | CASSYSGGLPGELFF
- | - | TRBJ1-1 | TRBV7-7 | TGTGCCAGCAGTTCGGCGGCAGGGTTACCTTTCTTT | CASSSAAGLPFF
TRBD2 | - | TRBJ2-6 | TRBV7-9 | TGTGCCAGCAGCCCCCCCGGGACTAGCTCAAAAGGGGCCAACGTCCTGACTTTC | CASSPPGTSSKGANVLTF
- | - | TRBJ1-1 | TRBV10-2 | TGCGCCAGCAGTGAGTCGATCTTCAGGGGCAGGTACACTGAAGCTTTCTTT | CASSESIFRGRYTEAFF
- | - | TRBJ1-1 | TRBV7-6 | TGTGCCAGCAGCTTAAATGCAGGGCCGAACACTGAAGCTTTCTTT | CASSLNAGPNTEAFF
- | - | TRBJ1-1 | TRBV7-2 | TGTGCCAGCGCAACTGCCGCCACTGAAGCTTTCTTT | CASATAATEAFF
- | - | TRBJ2-1 | TRBV21-1 | TGTGCCAGCAGGAGACAGGGAAGGCTGTTCAGCTCCTACAATGAGCAGTTCTTC | CASRRQGRLFSSYNEQFF
- | - | TRBJ1-1 | TRBV15 | TGTGCCACCAGCAGTGTCAGGGTACTATCACGCACTGAAGCTTTCTTT | CATSSVRVLSRTEAFF
- | - | TRBJ2-4 | TRBV10-3 | TGTGCCATCAGTGAGACAGGCCTAAAGGGAAAAAACATTCAGTACTTC | CAISETGLKGKNIQYF
TRBD1 | - | TRBJ1-2 | TRBV27 | TGTGCCAGCAGTTTCAGAGGGGGCAATGGCTACACCTTC | CASSFRGGNGYTF
- | - | TRBJ1-2 | TRBV7-2 | TGTGCCAGCAGCTTTTTTCAGGGAGCGGGGGGCTATGGCTACACCTTC | CASSFFQGAGGYGYTF
- | - | TRBJ1-4 | TRBV4-3 | TGCGCCAGCAGCCAAGACTCAGGGGTAGTCAATGAAAAACTGTTTTTT | CASSQDSGVVNEKLFF
- | - | TRBJ2-2 | TRBV6-5 | TGTGCCAGCATCGTCCTTTCGCGAACAGGAGAGCTGTTTTTT | CASIVLSRTGELFF
TRBD1 | - | TRBJ1-2 | TRBV5-1 | TGCGCCAGCAGCCAACAGGGGAACTATGGCTACACCTTC | CASSQQGNYGYTF
- | few | TRBJ1-6 | TRBV6-5 | TGTGCCAGCAGTTTAGCAAGTTATAATTCACCCCTCCACTTT | CASSLASYNSPLHF
- | - | TRBJ2-4 | TRBV12-2 | TGTGCAAAGCGACTAGCGGGGGCCCGGCGGGATACTCCGTACTTC | CAKRLAGARRDTPYF
TRBD2 | - | TRBJ2-3 | TRBV6-6 | TGTGCCAGCAGTAGAATAGCGGGGGGTGCAGATACGCAGTATTTT | CASSRIAGGADTQYF
TRBD1 | - | TRBJ1-3 | TRBV5-1 | TGCGCCAGCAGCTCGGGACAGGTACGCTCTGGAAACACCATATATTTT | CASSSGQVRSGNTIYF
TRBD1 | once | TRBJ2-1 | TRBV19 | TGTGCCAGTAGCCATGACAGGGGGCTCCACAATGAGCAGTTCTTC | CASSHDRGLHNEQFF
- | - | TRBJ1-2 | TRBV4-3 | TGCGCCAGCAGCCGACGGGCCGAGGGGGGGGCTAACTATGGCTACACCTTC | CASSRRAEGGANYGYTF
TRBD1 | - | TRBJ1-4 | TRBV6-5 | TGTGCCAGCAGTTACAGACAGGGGAATGAAAAACTGTTTTTT | CASSYRQGNEKLFF
TRBD1 | - | TRBJ2-7 | TRBV30 | TGTGCCTGGACGGGACAGGCCCAAACCTACGAGCAGTACTTC | CAWTGQAQTYEQYF
- | few | TRBJ2-1 | TRBV11-2 | TGTGCCAGCAGCCTACAGGGTAGGCAGTTCTTC | CASSLQGRQFF
TRBD1 | once | TRBJ2-5 | TRBV5-1 | TGCGCCAGCAGCCCAACGGGACAGGGCCGAGAGACCCAGTACTTC | CASSPTGQGRETQYF
TRBD1 | - | TRBJ2-7 | TRBV5-4 | TGTGCCAGCAGCTGGGGGACAGGGGTGACCGAGCAGTACTTC | CASSWGTGVTEQYF
TRBD2 | - | TRBJ2-2 | TRBV5-4 | TGTGCCAGCAGCTTGGTTAGCGGGGGTGCTACCGGGGAGCTGTTTTTT | CASSLVSGGATGELFF
- | - | TRBJ2-1 | TRBV5-4 | TGTGCCAGCAGCTGGGGTGGACATCTGCCGTTCTTC | CASSWGGHLPFF
TRBD1 | - | TRBJ2-3 | TRBV7-2 | TGTGCCAGCAGCCGGGACAGCAGTAGCACAGATACGCAGTATTTT | CASSRDSSSTDTQYF
- | once | TRBJ2-1 | TRBV11-3 | TGTGCCAGCAGCATAATGAGGGCCCCGAACAATGAGCAGTTCTTC | CASSIMRAPNNEQFF
- | - | TRBJ2-7 | TRBV18 | TGTGCCAGCTCACCACCCGGTCTTAGCTCCTACGAGCAGTACTTC | CASSPPGLSSYEQYF
- | few | TRBJ2-6 | TRBV7-2 | TGTGCCAGCAGCTTTCCTTCTGGGGCCAACGTCCTGACTTTC | CASSFPSGANVLTF
- | - | TRBJ2-6 | TRBV5-1 | TGCGCCAGCAGCTTGGGCCCAGGTACAGGGGCCAACGTCCTGACTTTC | CASSLGPGTGANVLTF
TRBD2 | - | TRBJ2-5 | TRBV5-6 | TGTGCCAGCAGCTTGGACACAGGAGCGGGGGCACCAGAGACCCAGTACTTC | CASSLDTGAGAPETQYF
TRBD2 | - | TRBJ2-5 | TRBV19 | TGTGCCAGTAGTAAACTAGCGGTCCAAGAGACCCAGTACTTC | CASSKLAVQETQYF
- | - | TRBJ1-6 | TRBV7-3 | TGTGCCAGCAGCTTAACAGGGGCCGTAGGATCACCCCTCCACTTT | CASSLTGAVGSPLHF
- | once | TRBJ2-1 | TRBV7-8 | TGTGCCAGCAGGGGAGGGGGGATAGGATCCTACAATGAGCAGTTCTTC | CASRGGGIGSYNEQFF
TRBD1 | - | TRBJ1-2 | TRBV19 | TGTGCCAGTAGATTCAGAACAGGGGGCGGCTACACCTTC | CASRFRTGGGYTF
TRBD1 | - | TRBJ1-1 | TRBV6-5 | TGTGCCAGCAGTTACGCCGGGACAGGAGAACCTGAAGCTTTCTTT | CASSYAGTGEPEAFF
TRBD1 | once | TRBJ2-7 | TRBV6-5 | TGTGCCAGCACCAAGGGGGGACAGGGGGCCTACGAGCAGTACTTC | CASTKGGQGAYEQYF
- | - | TRBJ2-3 | TRBV6-2/TRBV6-3 | TGTGCCAGCAGTTACCCGAGCACAGATACGCAGTATTTT | CASSYPSTDTQYF
TRBD1 | - | TRBJ1-4 | TRBV15 | TGTGCCACCAGCAGAGTAGGAGGACAGGGGGTTGAAAAACTGTTTTTT | CATSRVGGQGVEKLFF
- | - | TRBJ2-5 | TRBV7-2 | TGTGCCAGCAGCTTAATTCGGTGGGAGACCCAGTACTTC | CASSLIRWETQYF
TRBD1 | - | TRBJ2-5 | TRBV5-1 | TGCGCCAGCAGCTCGACAGGGGTGATCGGAGAGACCCAGTACTTC | CASSSTGVIGETQYF
TRBD2 | once | TRBJ2-3 | TRBV11-3 | TGTGCCAGCAGCCGGACTAGCGGGGGGGCCAGGACAGATACGCAGTATTTT | CASSRTSGGARTDTQYF
TRBD1 | - | TRBJ2-7 | TRBV12-3/TRBV12-4 | TGTGCCAGCAGCAGGGGGCCCCCCTACGAGCAGTACTTC | CASSRGPPYEQYF
- | - | TRBJ2-2 | TRBV25-1 | TGTGCCACCCTCGGGGCCGGGGAGCTGTTTTTT | CATLGAGELFF
- | - | TRBJ1-2 | TRBV18 | TGTGCCAGCTCACCACCCGGGGGGTCCTATGGCTACACCTTC | CASSPPGGSYGYTF
TRBD1 | many | TRBJ1-6 | TRBV7-2 | TGTGCCAGCAGCCCGGGACAGGGAGGCTCGTCCTATAATTCACCCCTCCACTTT | CASSPGQGGSSYNSPLHF
- | - | TRBJ2-2 | TRBV3-1/TRBV3-2 | TGTGCCAGCAGCCTCCCTGGCAGAAAGAACACCGGGGAGCTGTTTTTT | CASSLPGRKNTGELFF